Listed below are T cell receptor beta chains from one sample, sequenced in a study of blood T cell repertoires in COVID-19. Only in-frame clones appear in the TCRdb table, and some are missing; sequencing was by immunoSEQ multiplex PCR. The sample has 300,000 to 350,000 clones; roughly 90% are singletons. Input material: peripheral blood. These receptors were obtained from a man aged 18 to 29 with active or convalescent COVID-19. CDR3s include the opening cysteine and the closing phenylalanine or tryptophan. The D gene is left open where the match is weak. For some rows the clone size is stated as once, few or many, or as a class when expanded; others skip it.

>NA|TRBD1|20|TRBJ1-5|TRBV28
CASSLSKGTGGLLSNQPQHF
TGTGCCAGCAGTTTAAGTAAGGGGACAGGGGGGCTTCTTAGCAATCAGCCCCAGCATTTT
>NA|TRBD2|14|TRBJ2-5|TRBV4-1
CASSQERLSGGQYF
TGCGCCAGCAGCCAAGAACGGCTTAGCGGGGGCCAGTACTTC
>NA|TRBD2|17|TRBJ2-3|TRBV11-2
CASSSFMTSGMRDTQYF
TGTGCCAGCAGCTCCTTCATGACTAGCGGGATGAGAGATACGCAGTATTTT
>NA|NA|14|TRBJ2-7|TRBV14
CASSQSRLNYEQYF
TGTGCCAGCAGCCAATCGCGGCTTAACTACGAGCAGTACTTC
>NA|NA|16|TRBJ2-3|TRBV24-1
CATSHRVYDGTDTQYF
TGTGCCACCAGTCACAGAGTCTATGATGGCACAGATACGCAGTATTTT
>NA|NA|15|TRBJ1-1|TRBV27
CASSLSYRANTEAFF
TGTGCCAGCAGTTTATCTTACAGGGCGAACACTGAAGCTTTCTTT
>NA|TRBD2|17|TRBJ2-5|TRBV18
CASSPLGLAGAQETQYF
TGTGCCAGCTCACCCCTCGGACTAGCGGGGGCCCAAGAGACCCAGTACTTC
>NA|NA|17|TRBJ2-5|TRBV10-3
CAIRESPTGVGKETQYF
TGTGCCATCAGGGAGAGTCCCACGGGAGTGGGGAAAGAGACCCAGTACTTC
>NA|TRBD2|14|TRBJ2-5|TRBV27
CASSLAGAQETQYF
TGTGCCAGCAGTTTAGCGGGAGCACAAGAGACCCAGTACTTC
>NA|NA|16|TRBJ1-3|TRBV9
CASSVEQGSAGNTIYF
TGTGCCAGCAGCGTAGAGCAGGGGAGCGCTGGAAACACCATATATTTT
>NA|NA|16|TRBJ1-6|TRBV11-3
CASSLSLSSYNSPLHF
TGTGCCAGCAGCTTGAGCCTAAGCTCCTATAATTCACCCCTCCACTTT
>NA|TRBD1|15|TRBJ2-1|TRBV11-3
CASSLVQGDYNEQFF
TGTGCCAGCAGCTTAGTACAGGGGGACTACAATGAGCAGTTCTTC
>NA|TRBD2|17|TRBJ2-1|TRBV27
CASSFLGLAGTYNEQFF
TGTGCCAGCAGTTTCCTAGGACTAGCGGGGACCTACAATGAGCAGTTCTTC
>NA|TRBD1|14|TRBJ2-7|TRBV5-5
CASSPGTGPYEQYF
TGTGCCAGCAGCCCCGGGACAGGCCCCTACGAGCAGTACTTC
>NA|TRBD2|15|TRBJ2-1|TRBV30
CAWRSAGGSYNEQFF
TGTGCCTGGAGGTCGGCGGGGGGCTCCTACAATGAGCAGTTCTTC
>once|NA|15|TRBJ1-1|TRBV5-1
CASSLVGARNTEAFF
TGCGCCAGCAGCTTGGTGGGGGCGCGGAACACTGAAGCTTTCTTT
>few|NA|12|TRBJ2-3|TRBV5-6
CASSLTPAAQYF
TGTGCCAGCAGCTTGACCCCTGCGGCGCAGTATTTT
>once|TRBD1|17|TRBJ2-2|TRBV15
CATSRDLQGAGTGELFF
TGTGCCACCAGCAGAGATCTGCAGGGGGCTGGTACCGGGGAGCTGTTTTTT
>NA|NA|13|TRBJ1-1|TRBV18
CASSPPGRVRAFF
TGTGCCAGCTCACCGCCCGGCCGGGTGCGAGCTTTCTTT
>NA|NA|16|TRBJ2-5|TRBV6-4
CASSDCVAFFGETQYF
NA
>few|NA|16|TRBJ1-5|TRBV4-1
CASSQYAEGRNQPQHF
TGCGCCAGCAGCCAATACGCGGAGGGGCGGAATCAGCCCCAGCATTTT
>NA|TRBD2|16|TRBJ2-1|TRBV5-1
CASSLVGLAAYNEQFF
TGCGCCAGCAGCTTGGTGGGACTAGCGGCCTACAATGAGCAGTTCTTC
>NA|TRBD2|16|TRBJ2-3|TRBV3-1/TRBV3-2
CASSLRLAGGADTQYF
TGTGCCAGCAGCCTCCGACTAGCGGGAGGTGCAGATACGCAGTATTTT
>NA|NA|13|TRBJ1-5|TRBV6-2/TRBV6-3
CASSYYADQPQHF
TGTGCCAGCAGTTACTATGCAGATCAGCCCCAGCATTTT
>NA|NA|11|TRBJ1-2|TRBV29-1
CSVGRDYGYTF
TGCAGCGTCGGGAGGGACTATGGCTACACCTTC
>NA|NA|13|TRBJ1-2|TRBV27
CASRRGTYYGYTF
TGTGCCAGCAGGCGGGGCACTTACTATGGCTACACCTTC
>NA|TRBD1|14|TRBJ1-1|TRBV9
CASSVGGTGQQAFF
TGTGCCAGCAGCGTAGGGGGGACAGGGCAGCAAGCTTTCTTT
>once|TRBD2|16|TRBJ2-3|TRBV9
CASSGSTSGRRYTQYF
TGTGCCAGCAGCGGTTCAACTAGCGGGAGAAGGTATACGCAGTATTTT
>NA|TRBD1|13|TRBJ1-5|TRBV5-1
CASSPTGTQPQHF
TGCGCCAGCAGCCCGACAGGGACTCAGCCCCAGCATTTT
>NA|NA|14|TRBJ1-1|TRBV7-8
CASRLRGGRTEAFF
TGTGCCAGCAGGTTGAGGGGGGGGCGCACTGAAGCTTTCTTT
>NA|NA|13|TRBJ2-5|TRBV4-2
CASSTRGEETQYF
TGTGCCAGCAGCACCCGGGGAGAAGAGACCCAGTACTTC
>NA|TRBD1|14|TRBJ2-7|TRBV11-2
CASSLVTGPYEQYF
TGTGCCAGCAGCTTAGTGACAGGGCCCTACGAGCAGTACTTC
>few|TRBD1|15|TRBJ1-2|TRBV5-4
CASSLDGRGTPGYTF
TGTGCCAGCAGCTTGGATGGCAGGGGGACCCCTGGCTACACCTTC
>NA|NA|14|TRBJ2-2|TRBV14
CASSVLANTGELFF
TGTGCCAGCAGCGTACTAGCGAACACCGGGGAGCTGTTTTTT
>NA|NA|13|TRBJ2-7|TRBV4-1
CASSLRQAGEQYF
TGCGCCAGCAGCCTACGACAAGCCGGCGAGCAGTACTTC
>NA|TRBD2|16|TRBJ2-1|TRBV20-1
CSASAPSGRAYNEQFF
TGCAGTGCTAGTGCTCCTAGCGGGAGAGCGTACAATGAGCAGTTCTTC
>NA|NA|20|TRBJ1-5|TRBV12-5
CASGLRKPGLVSISNQPQHF
TGTGCTAGTGGTTTGAGGAAGCCAGGGCTAGTTAGTATTAGCAATCAGCCCCAGCATTTT
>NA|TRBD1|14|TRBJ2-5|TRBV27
CASSSGTGVETQYF
TGTGCCAGCAGTTCAGGGACAGGGGTAGAGACCCAGTACTTC
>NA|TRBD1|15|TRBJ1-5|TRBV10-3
CAISSGTGRNQPQHF
TGTGCCATCAGTTCCGGGACAGGGCGAAATCAGCCCCAGCATTTT
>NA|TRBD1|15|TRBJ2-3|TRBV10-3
CAISDPGQGGDTQYF
TGTGCCATCAGTGATCCCGGACAGGGTGGAGATACGCAGTATTTT
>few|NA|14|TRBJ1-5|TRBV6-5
CASSHNRGNQPQHF
TGTGCCAGCAGCCATAACAGGGGCAATCAGCCCCAGCATTTT
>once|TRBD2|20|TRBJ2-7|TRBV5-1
CASSLNPSSGSGISSYEQYF
TGCGCCAGCAGCTTGAATCCGTCTAGCGGGAGCGGAATCAGCTCCTACGAGCAGTACTTC
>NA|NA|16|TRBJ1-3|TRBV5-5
CASSLATGSSGNTIYF
TGTGCCAGCAGCTTGGCCACAGGGAGCTCTGGAAACACCATATATTTT
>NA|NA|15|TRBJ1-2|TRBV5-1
CASRYRQSTNYGYTF
TGCGCCAGCAGATACCGACAGAGTACTAACTATGGCTACACCTTC